These 15 T cell receptor beta chains were sequenced from one sample in a study of T cells in placental villitis. The libraries were made with immunoSEQ v4. This table comes from immunoSEQ multiplex PCR, and its TCRdb copy is limited to in-frame clones, with some not included. The sample has about 6,300 clones, roughly 78% seen once; the top ten hold about 9.7%. The specimen sequenced was placental tissue containing maternal and fetal cells. These receptors were taken from a human patient with infectious villitis; the placental T cells may come from both mother and fetus.

The J gene is TRBJ2-3, the V gene TRBV2; no clear D. The CDR3 runs to 14 residues. Germline V lookup: CDR1 SNHLY, CDR2 FYNNEI. With 3 bases removed from V and 4 bases from J, the gap between germline ends came to 11 bases. CDR3 region: CASSEGVRPDTQYF. The CDR3, as DNA: TGTGCCAGCAGTGAGGGTGTCCGTCCAGATACGCAGTATTTT.

With respect to this clone: Being one base from a much bigger clone, this may be a read error. Other DNA sequences within the sample encode an identical CDR3. The chain is built from TRBV27 and TRBJ2-7; tentatively, D is TRBD2 (6 bases). The CDR3 has 15 amino acids. CDR1 is MNHEY, CDR2 SMNVEV, per germline (reference sequence). CDR3 sequence (DNA): TGTGCCAGCAGTCCCGACGGGACTTTGTTCTACGAGCAGTACTTT. This gives the protein CASSPDGTLFYEQYF.

This chain uses TRBV14 with TRBJ1-2; D call uncertain. V gave up 0 bases and J gave up 0 bases, with 11 bases separating them. This CDR3 has 16 residues. Germline lookup yields CDR1 SGHDN and CDR2 FVKESK. The CDR3 coding sequence is TGTGCCAGCAGCCAAGAGACCTGGCAGCCTAACTATGGCTACACCTTC. It specifies CASSQETWQPNYGYTF.

V usage is TRBV9 and J usage is TRBJ1-6; 7 nucleotides line up with TRBD1. V gave up 3 bases and J gave up 7 bases; unmatched junction bases: 1. Looked up from germline, CDR1 is SGDLS and CDR2 is YYNGEE. CDR3 size: 13 residues. The CDR3, as DNA: TGTGCCAGCAGCGCGACAGGGAATTCACCCCTCCACTTT. Translated, it gives CASSATGNSPLHF.

The genes are TRBV12-3 or TRBV12-4 and TRBJ2-1, with a possible D match to TRBD1 (5 bases). V was pared by 5 bases and J by 7 bases, with 12 bases between. This CDR3 contains 13 residues. The CDR3 reads CASSHPGKNEQFF. The CDR3 bases are TGTGCCAGCAGTCACCCAGGGAAAAATGAGCAGTTCTTC.

This clone was counted between two and nine times. This chain links TRBV5-4 with TRBJ2-2, with TRBD2 identical over 9 bases. The CDR3 loop spans 19 amino acids. Trimming removed 1 base from V and 5 bases from J; junction bases left unmatched: 15. The germline gives CDR1 SGHNT, CDR2 YYREEE (reference sequence). The CDR3 DNA sequence: TGTGCCAGCAGCTTGCGGGGGGTAGCGGGGGCCTCGAGAACCGGGGAGCTGTTTTTT. This encodes CASSLRGVAGASRTGELFF.

V and J are TRBV2 and TRBJ1-5; D not certain. The CDR3 covers 13 residues. Germline CDR1 is SNHLY and CDR2 is FYNNEI. The V end lost 5 bases, the J end lost 7 bases, and 12 bases lay between the germline ends. The CDR3 region has the DNA TGTGCCAGCAGTTTATACTTGGGGCAGCCCCAGCATTTT. As protein: CASSLYLGQPQHF.

The chain carries TRBV7-2 and TRBJ2-3; a weak D match, TRBD2 (5 bases). Germline lookup yields CDR1 SGHTA and CDR2 FQGNSA. Trimming pared 2 bases from V and 0 bases from J, leaving 9 bases between. The CDR3 contains 15 residues. Here the CDR3 reads CASSLSGESTDTQYF. CDR3 sequence (DNA): TGTGCCAGCAGCTTATCTGGGGAGAGCACAGATACGCAGTATTTT.

The rearrangement uses TRBV19 and TRBJ1-4; D is undetermined. This CDR3 is 14 amino acids long. The V gene's germline CDR1 is LNHDA and CDR2 SQIVND (reference sequence). Trimming removed 1 base at V and 5 bases at J, with 8 bases between. CDR3 coding DNA: TGTGCCAGTAGTATAGGAGGGCTGAATGAAAAACTGTTTTTT. Translating gives CASSIGGLNEKLFF. Full variable domain (remainder filled in from reference TRBV19 and TRBJ1-4): DGGITQSPKYLFRKEGQNVTLSCEQNLNHDAMYWYRQDPGQGLRLIYYSQIVNDFQKGDIAEGYSVSREKKESFPLTVTSAQKNPTAFYLCASSIGGLNEKLFFGSGTQLSVL.

This sequence joins TRBV21-1 and TRBJ1-2. TRBV21-1 is deemed a pseudogene. CDR3 size: 15 residues. The CDR3: CASSKDSIINYGYTF. Here the CDR3 DNA reads TGTGCCAGCAGCAAGGACTCTATTATTAACTATGGCTACACCTTC.

V gene TRBV18 combines with J gene TRBJ1-3; D perhaps matches TRBD1 (6 bases). Deletions cut 3 bases from V and 0 bases from J, with 12 bases between. CDR1 is KGHSH and CDR2 is LQKENI in the germline V gene. CDR3 length: 16 residues. Here the CDR3 DNA reads TGTGCCAGCTCACCCCCGGACAGCCCCTCTGGAAACACCATATATTTT. Its translation: CASSPPDSPSGNTIYF.

The chain uses TRBV12-3 or TRBV12-4 and TRBJ2-1; maybe TRBD2 (5 bases). V dropped 3 bases and J dropped 7 bases, with 7 bases sitting between them. This CDR3 is built from 12 residues. The CDR3 DNA sequence: TGTGCCAGCAGTTTCGGACTTAATGAGCAGTTCTTC. Encoded protein: CASSFGLNEQFF.

The chain links TRBV19 to TRBJ1-4; D unresolved. Germline CDR1 reads LNHDA; CDR2 reads SQIVND (reference sequence). This CDR3 has 15 residues. The V gene lost 3 bases and the J gene lost 7 bases, with 15 bases spanning the gap. CDR3 coding DNA: TGTGCCAGTAGTATGGCAGCCTCAGGAGGTGAAAAACTGTTTTTT. Translated, it gives CASSMAASGGEKLFF.

This sequence joins TRBV9 and TRBJ2-1, with D possibly matching TRBD1 (6 bases). CDR1 is SGDLS, CDR2 YYNGEE, per germline. CDR3 length equals 14 residues. V was shortened by 0 bases and J by 7 bases, with 11 bases between the two germline ends. This chain's CDR3 is CASSVAGTRNEQFF. CDR3 in DNA: TGTGCCAGCAGCGTAGCCGGGACAAGAAATGAGCAGTTCTTC.

This clone was recorded once. CDR3: CASSPLRGSGGAGELFF. In nucleotides, the CDR3 is TGTGCCAGCAGCCCCCTGAGGGGGAGCGGGGGGGCCGGGGAGCTGTTTTTT. V gene TRBV7-6 combines with J gene TRBJ2-2; 10 bases are shared with TRBD2. With 5 bases clipped from V and 6 bases from J, the junction kept 12 bases outside the gene matches. The CDR3 has 17 amino acids. Germline V gene data show CDR1 as SGHVS and CDR2 as FNYEAQ. Filled out from reference TRBV7-6 and TRBJ2-2, the complete variable domain reads GAGVSQSPRYKVTKRGQDVALRCDPISGHVSLYWYRQALGQGPEFLTYFNYEAQQDKSGLPNDRFSAERPEGSISTLTIQRTEQRDSAMYRCASSPLRGSGGAGELFFGEGSRLTVL.